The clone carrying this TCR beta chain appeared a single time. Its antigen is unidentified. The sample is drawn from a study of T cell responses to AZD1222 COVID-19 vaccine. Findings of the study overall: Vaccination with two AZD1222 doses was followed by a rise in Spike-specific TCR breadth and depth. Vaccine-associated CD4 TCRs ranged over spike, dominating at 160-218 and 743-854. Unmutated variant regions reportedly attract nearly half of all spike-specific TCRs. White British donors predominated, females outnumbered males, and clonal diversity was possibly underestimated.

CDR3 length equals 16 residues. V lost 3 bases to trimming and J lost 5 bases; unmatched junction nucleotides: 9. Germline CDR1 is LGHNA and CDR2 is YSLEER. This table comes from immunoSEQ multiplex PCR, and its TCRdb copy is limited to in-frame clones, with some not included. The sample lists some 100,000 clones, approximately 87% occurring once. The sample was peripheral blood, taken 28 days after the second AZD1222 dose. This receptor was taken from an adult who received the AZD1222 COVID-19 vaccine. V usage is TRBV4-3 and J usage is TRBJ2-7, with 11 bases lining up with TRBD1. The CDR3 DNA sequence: TGCGCCAGCAGCCAGGGGTCAGGGACAGGGGGAAACGAGCAGTACTTC. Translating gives CASSQGSGTGGNEQYF.